The 9 T cell receptor beta chains below come from one sample, sequenced in a study of blood T cell repertoires in COVID-19 (TCRdb year 2020). The protocol used for the library was the immunoSEQ multiplex PCR assay. What TCRdb holds here is the immuneACCESS table cut down to in-frame rearrangements. Part of the clones is not present; checked against another copy, under half of the missing clones reflect an unresolved V gene, and the others are unexplained. For this sample the table gives about 170,000 clones, of which about 85% were detected only once. The ten largest make up approximately 1.1% of the sample. Sample: peripheral blood. All receptors come from a man in his 60s who had recovered from COVID-19.

The rearrangement links TRBV6-5 to TRBJ1-2, with D tentatively TRBD1 (5 bases). V was cut by 5 bases and J by 8 bases, with 15 bases left in between. The CDR3 loop spans 13 amino acids. Germline V gives CDR1 MNHEY, CDR2 SVGAGI. The CDR3 protein is CASSPQKGLGYTF. CDR3 DNA sequence: TGTGCCAGCAGTCCCCAAAAGGGGCTCGGCTACACCTTC.

V usage is TRBV3-1 (or the pseudogene TRBV3-2) and J usage is TRBJ1-6, with a tentative D call TRBD1 (5 bases). V lost 0 bases to trimming and J lost 7 bases, with 7 bases between them. The CDR3 consists of 14 residues. From germline, CDR1 is LGHDT and CDR2 YNNKEL (reference sequence). CDR3 residues: CASSQEGANSPLHF. The CDR3 DNA sequence: TGTGCCAGCAGCCAAGAAGGGGCAAATTCACCCCTCCACTTT.

CDR3 sequence: CASTRNRDKQSPLHF. The CDR3 DNA reads TGTGCCAGCACCCGAAACCGGGATAAACAATCACCCCTCCACTTT. The chain uses TRBV6-6 and TRBJ1-6; D is unclear. This CDR3 is 15 amino acids long. Germline CDR1 is MNHNY and CDR2 is SVGAGI (reference sequence). Trimming removed 7 bases at V and 10 bases at J, with 20 bases between.

V gene TRBV6-5 combines with J gene TRBJ2-3, with a weak D call TRBD2 (5 bases). Germline V lookup: CDR1 MNHEY, CDR2 SVGAGI. The length of the CDR3 is 16 residues. V gave up 0 bases and J gave up 7 bases, with 17 bases separating them. Here the CDR3 reads CASSYSADSLANTQYF. Here the CDR3 DNA reads TGTGCCAGCAGTTACTCTGCGGACTCCCTCGCGAATACGCAGTATTTT.

This clone has a handful of counts. The V gene is TRBV5-8, the J gene TRBJ2-6; unclear D gene. The CDR3 contains 16 residues. Trimming pared 1 base from V and 0 bases from J, leaving 8 bases between. Germline loops: CDR1 SGHTS, CDR2 YDEGEE. DNA of the CDR3: TGTGCCAGCAGCTTGTGGCTTCTCTCTGGGGCCAACGTCCTGACTTTC. Translation: CASSLWLLSGANVLTF.

V usage is TRBV5-4 and J usage is TRBJ2-1, with D possibly being TRBD2 (6 bases). The CDR3 sequence is 15 residues long. Looked up from germline, CDR1 is SGHNT and CDR2 is YYREEE (reference sequence). V was trimmed by 4 bases and J by 7 bases, leaving 18 bases between them. The DNA for the CDR3 is TGTGCCAGCAGCCGAGCCGGGGGTCAAAGGAATGAGCAGTTCTTC. It encodes CASSRAGGQRNEQFF.

This rearrangement joins TRBV6-2 or TRBV6-3 to TRBJ1-2; no reliable D call. V lost 4 bases and J 7 bases, leaving 13 bases between the germline ends. The CDR3 totals 13 residues. Germline CDR1 MNHEY, CDR2 SVGEGT. The CDR3 DNA is TGTGCCAGCAGTTCGTCTTCAGAGGGTGGCTACACCTTC. It encodes CASSSSSEGGYTF.

The CDR3 spells CASSVSGGGAKAEAFF. In DNA, the CDR3 is TGTGCCAGCAGCGTATCCGGGGGAGGGGCAAAGGCTGAAGCTTTCTTT. J is TRBJ1-1 and V is TRBV9; perhaps TRBD1 as D (5 bases). The CDR3 has 16 residues. The germline gives CDR1 SGDLS, CDR2 YYNGEE. Trimming pared 1 base from V and 6 bases from J, leaving 19 bases between.

This sequence joins TRBV29-1 and TRBJ1-6; TRBD1 agrees at 9 bases. The CDR3 spans 14 residues. Trimming at V came to 7 bases and at J to 7 bases, leaving 8 bases not matched to a gene. Germline CDR1 and CDR2: SQVTM and ANQGSEA. The CDR3, as DNA: TGCAGCGCCCAACAGGGGGCTTCGAATTCACCCCTCCACTTT. It codes for CSAQQGASNSPLHF. Complete variable domain (other parts from reference TRBV29-1 and TRBJ1-6): SAVISQKPSRDICQRGTSLTIQCQVDSQVTMMFWYRQQPGQSLTLIATANQGSEATYESGFVIDKFPISRPNLTFSTLTVSNMSPEDSSIYLCSAQQGASNSPLHFGNGTRLTVT.